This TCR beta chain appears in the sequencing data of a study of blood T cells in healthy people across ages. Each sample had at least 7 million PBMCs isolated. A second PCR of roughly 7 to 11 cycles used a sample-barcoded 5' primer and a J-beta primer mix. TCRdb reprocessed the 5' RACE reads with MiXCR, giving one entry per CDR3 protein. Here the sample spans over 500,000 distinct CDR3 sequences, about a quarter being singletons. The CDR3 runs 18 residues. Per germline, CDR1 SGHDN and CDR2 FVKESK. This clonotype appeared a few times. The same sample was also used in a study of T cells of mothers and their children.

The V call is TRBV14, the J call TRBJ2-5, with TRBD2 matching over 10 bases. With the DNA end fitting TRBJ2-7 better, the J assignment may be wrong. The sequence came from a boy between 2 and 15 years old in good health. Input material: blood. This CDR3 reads CASSLRDIAGGPRNEQYF. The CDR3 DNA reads TGTGCCAGCAGCCTCAGAGATATAGCGGGAGGCCCTCGGAACGAGCAGTACTTC.